This TCR beta chain was sequenced in a study of blood T cell repertoires in COVID-19 (dated by TCRdb to 2018 to 2020). Background for the entire study: Samples from collaborators originated in the United States, Italy and Spain and spanned both the acute and convalescent phases of COVID-19. The prospective study material was composed of cDNA or gDNA derived from T cells, B-cell-depleted T cells, or PBMCs. The dataset comprised deeply sampled blood TCRbeta repertoires from subjects exposed to, actively infected with, or recovered from COVID-19. The repertoires were released in a freely available public database meant as a resource for research on the immune response to SARS-CoV-2. Samples were obtained from the ongoing ImmuneRACE study (first 160 participants) and from about 1,300 subjects provided by 6 global collaborators. The sample metadata nearly always contained a de-identified subject ID, COVID-19 status, age in years and sex. Where HLA class I and class II types were available, the types were taken from metadata supplied by the sample provider, not from assay-based typing. Broader findings and caveats from the paper: Clinical and demographic metadata were provided uncurated, with the amount varying by source and participant.

Collaborating institutions collected whole blood in K2EDTA tubes following their own protocols. Collaborator samples were shipped for TCRbeta analysis as frozen whole blood, isolated PBMCs, or DNA extracted from either sample type. About this clone: The target of this receptor is not known. No base quality values were provided; no much bigger clone lies one nucleotide off.

V is clipped by 6 bases and J by 0 bases, and the sequence between their germline boundaries is 16 bases long. The germline V gene supplies CDR1 SQVTM and CDR2 ANQGSEA. The cysteine opens and the phenylalanine closes a CDR3 of 15 amino acids. Of all the DNA, just the CDR3 is kept, 45 bases in frame from base 1. TCRbeta CDR3 regions were amplified from genomic DNA by means of the immunoSEQ Assay, a bias-controlled multiplex PCR. On the study's bioinformatics: The number of nucleated cells in each sample was estimated from the amplification of reference gene primers within the assay. To quantify the absolute abundance of each unique TCRbeta CDR3 rearrangement, sequence reads were collapsed and filtered. Productive Simpson clonality was computed per sample as the square root of Simpson's diversity index over productive rearrangements. TCRdb retrieved this table from immuneACCESS and kept in-frame rearrangements only. Not all clones are present; in checked studies, unresolved V genes account for under half, and no reason is known for the remainder. V, J and clone size reflect that table, while D and trimming were determined from the DNA. This sample lists 200,000 to 250,000 clones; about four fifths were detected once. 4% of the sample goes to the ten largest clones.

The sequenced sample consisted of peripheral blood. The source is a man aged 50 to 60 with acute or convalescent COVID-19. Recombination connected TRBV29-1 to TRBJ2-3; TRBD1 might be the D gene, on 6 matching bases. The DNA sequence is TGCAGCGTCGACCATAGGGACATAAGCACAGATACGCAGTATTTT. Its protein product is CSVDHRDISTDTQYF.